This T cell receptor (beta chain) comes out of a study of blood T cell repertoires in COVID-19. TCRdb keeps only in-frame clones here, not all; method: immunoSEQ multiplex PCR. The sample lists fewer than 250,000 clones, around 84% occurring once. Seattle patients were enrolled while actively infected and followed longitudinally. This clone was counted a few times. Sequencing was done on a sample of peripheral blood. This TCR was recovered from a woman of 80 years or more with COVID-19, enrolled during active disease.

The CDR3 DNA sequence: TGTGCCAGCAGTTCGAGACAGACTGGCAATCAGCCCCAGCATTTT. Translation gives CASSSRQTGNQPQHF. The chain uses TRBV6-2 or TRBV6-3 and TRBJ1-5; the D gene is possibly TRBD1 (5 bases). Trimming pared 4 bases from V and 2 bases from J, leaving 12 bases between. CDR1 and CDR2 (germline): MNHEY, SVGEGT. The length of the CDR3 is 15 residues.